This T cell receptor (beta chain) was identified during a study of long-term antiretroviral therapy in people with HIV. The study, taken as a whole, reports: The study collected no data on ART adherence, viral resistance or therapy changes. The repertoire was dominated at all time points by clones expanded before ART.

The germline gives CDR1 ENHRY, CDR2 SYGVKD. The CDR3 covers 15 residues. The V and J ends lost 2 bases and 10 bases, in that order; junction bases with no gene match: 10. An immunoSEQ assay, version v3.0, was performed at survey level. Some clones are missing from TCRdb's copy, which holds only in-frame ones; the method was immunoSEQ multiplex PCR. This sample has tens of thousands of clones, with 86% found just once. About this clone itself: What it binds is unknown.

Samples held roughly 1-11 million cryopreserved PBMC, and DNA extraction followed. The genes are TRBV10-3 and TRBJ2-1, with 8 bases aligning to TRBD2. The input for sequencing was unsorted PBMCs, taken 0.8 years after starting antiretroviral therapy. The sequence was obtained from a woman in her thirties with HIV. CDR3 DNA sequence: TGTGCCATCAGTGAGCCAGCCGGGACTAGGGTCGAGCAGTTCTTC. Translated, it gives CAISEPAGTRVEQFF.